This TCR beta chain was captured in a study of blood T cell repertoires in COVID-19. The wider study: The United States, Italy and Spain supplied acute and convalescent COVID-19 samples.

The repertoire was sequenced with immunoSEQ multiplex PCR; TCRdb's copy has only in-frame clones and lacks some. The sample lists around 200,000 clones, 89% occurring once. Trimming took 3 bases from V and 5 from J; bases not matched to a gene: 9. The CDR3 is made up of 15 amino acids. The germline V gene has CDR1 SGHDT and CDR2 YYEEEE. Only one count was recorded for this clone. This chain links TRBV5-6 with TRBJ2-7, with 9 bases that match TRBD1. Sequenced material: peripheral blood. The TCR was taken from a man aged 40-49 years with acute or convalescent COVID-19. The CDR3 DNA follows: TGTGCCAGCAGCTCATCCGGGACAGGGACCCACGAGCAGTACTTC. It yields the protein CASSSSGTGTHEQYF.